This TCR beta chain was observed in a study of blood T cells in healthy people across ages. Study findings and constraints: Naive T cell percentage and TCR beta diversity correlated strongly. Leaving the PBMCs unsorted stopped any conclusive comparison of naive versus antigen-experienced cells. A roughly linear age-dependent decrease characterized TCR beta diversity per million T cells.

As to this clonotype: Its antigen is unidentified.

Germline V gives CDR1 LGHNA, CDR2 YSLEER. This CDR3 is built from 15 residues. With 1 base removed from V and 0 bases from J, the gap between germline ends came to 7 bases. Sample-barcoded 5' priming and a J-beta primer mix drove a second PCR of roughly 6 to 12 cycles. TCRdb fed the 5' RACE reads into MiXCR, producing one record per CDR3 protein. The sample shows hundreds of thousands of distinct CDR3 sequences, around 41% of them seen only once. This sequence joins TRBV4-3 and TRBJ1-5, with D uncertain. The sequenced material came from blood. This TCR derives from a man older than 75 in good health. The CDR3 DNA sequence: TGCGCCAGCAGCCAAGCGATTTATAGCAATCAGCCCCAGCATTTT. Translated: CASSQAIYSNQPQHF.